What follows is one T cell receptor beta chain and its context. The CDR3 totals 15 residues. With 1 base clipped from V and 1 base from J, the junction kept 4 bases outside the gene matches. Germline CDR1 SGHRS, CDR2 YFSETQ. Study processing details: Quantification of nucleated cells was approximated via reference gene primer amplification. The protocol was immunoSEQ multiplex PCR, while the TCRdb copy is restricted to in-frame clones and leaves out a portion. D and trimming were read from the DNA, whereas the V and J calls and clone size are those reported in that table. The sample yields more than 150,000 clones, roughly 84% seen once. The sample is drawn from a study of blood T cell repertoires in COVID-19. Study information: COVID-19 samples, acute and convalescent, were from the United States, Italy and Spain. Nucleic acid was either cDNA or gDNA, and it came from T cells, B-cell-depleted T cells, or PBMCs.

Material: peripheral blood. This chain uses TRBV5-1 with TRBJ1-2; 7 nucleotides align to TRBD1. This clonotype was sampled from a woman aged 80 or over with acute or convalescent COVID-19. This CDR3 is CASSLRTGFNYGYTF. CDR3 nucleotides: TGCGCCAGCAGCTTGAGGACAGGATTTAACTATGGCTACACCTTC.